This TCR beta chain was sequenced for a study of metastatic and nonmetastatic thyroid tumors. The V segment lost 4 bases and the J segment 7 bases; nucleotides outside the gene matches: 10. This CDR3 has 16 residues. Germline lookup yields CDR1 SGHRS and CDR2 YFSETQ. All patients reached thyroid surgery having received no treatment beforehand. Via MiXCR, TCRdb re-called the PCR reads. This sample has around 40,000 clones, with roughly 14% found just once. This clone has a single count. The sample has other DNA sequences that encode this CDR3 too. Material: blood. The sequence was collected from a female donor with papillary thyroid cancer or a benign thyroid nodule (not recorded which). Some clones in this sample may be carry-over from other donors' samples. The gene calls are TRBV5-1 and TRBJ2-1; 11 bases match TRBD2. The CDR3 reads CASSGRLAGKGNEQFF. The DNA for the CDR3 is TGCGCCAGCAGCGGTAGACTAGCGGGAAAGGGAAATGAGCAGTTCTTC.